The T cell receptor (beta chain) under discussion was sequenced for a study of beta chain features in type 1 diabetes. Study-level information: Age and gender were similar between patients and healthy donors, as were cell yields.

Via the markers CD45RO/CCR7/CD25/CD127/CD95/CD27, stem cell-like memory, regulatory, central memory and naive CD4+ cells were sorted. Sort purity for all populations was recorded as exceeding 98%. Regarding the study as a whole: People with Type 1 diabetes carried modestly yet significantly shorter TCRB CDR3s in all four CD4+ subsets.

With 5 bases removed from V and 1 base from J, the gap between germline ends came to 8 bases. The germline CDR1 and CDR2 sequences are SGHTA and FQGNSA. The CDR3 is 13 residues long. The authors reverse transcribed all of the isolated RNA, so sequencing captured expressed TCRB transcripts. Assay used: immunoSEQ multiplex PCR; TCRdb lists only in-frame clones, some missing. Of 300,000 to 400,000 clones in the sample, 9.3% were seen once. A note on this clone: Its antigen is unidentified.

The sequence came from a man aged 25-45 years with type 1 diabetes. The gene calls are TRBV7-2 and TRBJ1-2; no firm D call. The specimen was central memory CD4+ T cells from blood. The CDR3 reads CASSPGFNYGYTF. CDR3 bases: TGTGCCAGCAGCCCGGGGTTTAACTATGGCTACACCTTC.